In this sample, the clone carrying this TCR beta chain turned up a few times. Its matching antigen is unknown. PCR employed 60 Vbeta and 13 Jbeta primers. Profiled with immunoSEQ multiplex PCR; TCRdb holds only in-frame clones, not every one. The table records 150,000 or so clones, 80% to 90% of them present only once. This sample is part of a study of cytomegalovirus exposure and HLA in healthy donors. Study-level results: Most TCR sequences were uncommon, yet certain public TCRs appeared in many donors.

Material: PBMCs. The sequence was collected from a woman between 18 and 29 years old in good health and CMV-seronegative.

The chain's CDR3 is CASSFAGGNNFNEQFF. In DNA form, the CDR3 reads TGTGCCAGCAGTTTCGCGGGGGGCAATAATTTCAATGAGCAGTTCTTC. This rearrangement joins TRBV27 to TRBJ2-1; 8 nucleotides agree with TRBD2. The CDR3 is 16 amino acids. Germline trimming cut 3 bases from V and 6 bases from J; bases unmatched to any gene: 10. Germline V gene sequence: CDR1 MNHEY, CDR2 SMNVEV (reference sequence).